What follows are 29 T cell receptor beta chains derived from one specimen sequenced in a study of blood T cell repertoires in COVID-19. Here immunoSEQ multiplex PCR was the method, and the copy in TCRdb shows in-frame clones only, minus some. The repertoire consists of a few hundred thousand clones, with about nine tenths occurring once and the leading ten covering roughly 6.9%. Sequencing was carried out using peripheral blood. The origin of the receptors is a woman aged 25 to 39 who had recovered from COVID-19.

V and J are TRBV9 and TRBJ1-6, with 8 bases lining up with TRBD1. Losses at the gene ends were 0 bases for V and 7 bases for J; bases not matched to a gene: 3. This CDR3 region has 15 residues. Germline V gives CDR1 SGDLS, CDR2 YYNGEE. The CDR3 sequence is CASSVAAGGNSPLHF. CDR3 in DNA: TGTGCCAGCAGCGTAGCGGCAGGGGGCAATTCACCCCTCCACTTT.

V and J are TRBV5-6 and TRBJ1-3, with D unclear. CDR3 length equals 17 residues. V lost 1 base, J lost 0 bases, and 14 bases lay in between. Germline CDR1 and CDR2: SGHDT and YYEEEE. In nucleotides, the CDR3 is TGTGCCAGCAGCTTGCGAGGGCACGGGCTCTCTGGAAACACCATATATTTT. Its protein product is CASSLRGHGLSGNTIYF.

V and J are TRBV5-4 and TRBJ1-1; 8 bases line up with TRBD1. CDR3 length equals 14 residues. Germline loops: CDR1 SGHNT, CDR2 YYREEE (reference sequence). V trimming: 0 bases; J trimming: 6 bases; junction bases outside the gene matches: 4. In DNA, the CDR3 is TGTGCCAGCAGCTTGGGGACAGGGATTGCTGAAGCTTTCTTT. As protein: CASSLGTGIAEAFF.

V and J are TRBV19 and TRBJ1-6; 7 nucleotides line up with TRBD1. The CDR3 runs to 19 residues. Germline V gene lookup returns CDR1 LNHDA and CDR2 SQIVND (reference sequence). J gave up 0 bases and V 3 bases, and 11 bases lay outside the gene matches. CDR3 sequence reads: CASSMGAQGISSYNSPLHF. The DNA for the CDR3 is TGTGCCAGTAGTATGGGGGCACAGGGGATCAGCTCCTATAATTCACCCCTCCACTTT.

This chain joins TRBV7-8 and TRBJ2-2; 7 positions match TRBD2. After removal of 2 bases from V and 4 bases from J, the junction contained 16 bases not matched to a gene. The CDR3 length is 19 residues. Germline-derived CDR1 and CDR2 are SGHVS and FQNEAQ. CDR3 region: CASSLYEGRGVRGTGELFF. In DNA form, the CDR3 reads TGTGCCAGCAGCTTATACGAAGGACGGGGGGTTCGCGGCACCGGGGAGCTGTTTTTT.

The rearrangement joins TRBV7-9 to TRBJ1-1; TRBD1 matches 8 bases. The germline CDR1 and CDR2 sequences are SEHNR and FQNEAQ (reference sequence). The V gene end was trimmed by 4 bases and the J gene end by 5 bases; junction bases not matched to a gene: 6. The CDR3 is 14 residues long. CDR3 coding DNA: TGTGCCAGCAGCTACGGACAGGGAGAAACTGAAGCTTTCTTT. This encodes CASSYGQGETEAFF.

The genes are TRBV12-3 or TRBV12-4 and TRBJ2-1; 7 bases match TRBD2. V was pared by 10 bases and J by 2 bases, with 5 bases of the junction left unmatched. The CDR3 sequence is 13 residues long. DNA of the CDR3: TGTGCCATCGGACTAGTAGCCTACAATGAGCAGTTCTTC. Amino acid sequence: CAIGLVAYNEQFF.

In DNA, the CDR3 is TGTGCCAGCAGTCGCAATCTCGGCACTGAAGCTTTCTTT. This sequence encodes CASSRNLGTEAFF. The gene calls are TRBV6-5 and TRBJ1-1; D is ambiguous. Germline V lookup: CDR1 MNHEY, CDR2 SVGAGI. There are 13 residues in the CDR3. The V end was cut by 5 bases, the J end by 4 bases, with 11 bases between.

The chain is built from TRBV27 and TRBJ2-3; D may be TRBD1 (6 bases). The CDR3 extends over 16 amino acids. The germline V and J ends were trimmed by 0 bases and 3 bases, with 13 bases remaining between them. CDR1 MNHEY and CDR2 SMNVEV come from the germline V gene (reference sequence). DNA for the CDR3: TGTGCCAGCAGTTTATCGGTCAGGGGTCGGACAGATACGCAGTATTTT. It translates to CASSLSVRGRTDTQYF.

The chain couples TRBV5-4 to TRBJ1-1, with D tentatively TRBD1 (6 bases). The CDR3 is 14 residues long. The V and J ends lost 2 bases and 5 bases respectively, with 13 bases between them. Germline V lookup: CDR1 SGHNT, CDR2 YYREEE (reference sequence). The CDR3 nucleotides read TGTGCCAGCAGCTTTCGACAGGTTCGTACTGAAGCTTTCTTT. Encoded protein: CASSFRQVRTEAFF. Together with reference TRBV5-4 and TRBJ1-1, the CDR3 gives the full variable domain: ETGVTQSPTHLIKTRGQQVTLRCSSQSGHNTVSWYQQALGQGPQFIFQYYREEENGRGNFPPRFSGLQFPNYSSELNVNALELDDSALYLCASSFRQVRTEAFFGQGTRLTVV.

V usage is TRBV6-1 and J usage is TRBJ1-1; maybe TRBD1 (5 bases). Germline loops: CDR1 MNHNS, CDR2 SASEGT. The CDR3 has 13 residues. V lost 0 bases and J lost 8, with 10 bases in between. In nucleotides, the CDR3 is TGTGCCAGCAGTGAAGCGCTAGACAGAGAAGCTTTCTTT. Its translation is CASSEALDREAFF.

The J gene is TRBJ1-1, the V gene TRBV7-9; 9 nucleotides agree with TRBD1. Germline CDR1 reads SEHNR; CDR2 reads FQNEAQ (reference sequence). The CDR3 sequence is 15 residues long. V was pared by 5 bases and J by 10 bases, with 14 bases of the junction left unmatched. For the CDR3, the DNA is TGTGCCAGCAGCCCACAGGGACAGGGATTCGTCGGAGCTTTCTTT. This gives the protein CASSPQGQGFVGAFF.

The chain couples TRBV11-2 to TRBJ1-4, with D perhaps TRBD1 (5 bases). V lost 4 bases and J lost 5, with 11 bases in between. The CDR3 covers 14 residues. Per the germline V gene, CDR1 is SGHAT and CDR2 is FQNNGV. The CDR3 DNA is TGTGCCAGCAGCTGGGAGGGGCGGAATGAAAAACTGTTTTTT. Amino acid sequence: CASSWEGRNEKLFF.

CDR3 region: CASSKVGGVATNEKLFF. In DNA form, the CDR3 reads TGTGCCAGCAGCAAAGTTGGCGGAGTTGCAACTAATGAAAAACTGTTTTTT. V and J are TRBV21-1 and TRBJ1-4. TRBV21-1 is listed as a pseudogene. The CDR3 loop spans 17 amino acids.

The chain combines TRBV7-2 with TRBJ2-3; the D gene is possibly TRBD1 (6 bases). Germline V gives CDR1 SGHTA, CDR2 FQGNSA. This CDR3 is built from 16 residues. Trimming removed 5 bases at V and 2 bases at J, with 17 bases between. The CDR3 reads CASSVLGGVVTDTQYF. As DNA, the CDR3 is TGTGCCAGCAGCGTCTTAGGGGGTGTGGTCACAGATACGCAGTATTTT.

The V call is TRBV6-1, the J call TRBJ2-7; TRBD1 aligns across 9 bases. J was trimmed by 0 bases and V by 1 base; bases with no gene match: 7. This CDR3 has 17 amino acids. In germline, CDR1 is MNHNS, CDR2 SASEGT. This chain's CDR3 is CASSEESGTGFSYEQYF. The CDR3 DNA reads TGTGCCAGCAGTGAAGAATCCGGGACAGGGTTCTCCTACGAGCAGTACTTC.

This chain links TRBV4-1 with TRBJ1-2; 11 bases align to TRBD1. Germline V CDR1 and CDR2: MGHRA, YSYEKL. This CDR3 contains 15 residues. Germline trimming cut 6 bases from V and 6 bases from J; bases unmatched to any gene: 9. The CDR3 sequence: CASRKPGQGVDGYTF. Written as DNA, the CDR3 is TGCGCCAGCAGAAAACCGGGACAGGGGGTCGATGGCTACACCTTC.

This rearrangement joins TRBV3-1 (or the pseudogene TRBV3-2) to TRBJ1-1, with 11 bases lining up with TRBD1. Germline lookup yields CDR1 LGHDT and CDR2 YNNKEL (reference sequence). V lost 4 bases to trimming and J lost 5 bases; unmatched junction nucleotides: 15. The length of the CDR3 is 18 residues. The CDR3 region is CASSRKTLYGTGGTEAFF. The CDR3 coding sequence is TGTGCCAGCAGCCGCAAGACCCTTTACGGGACAGGGGGTACTGAAGCTTTCTTT.

For the CDR3, the DNA is TGTGCCAGCAGCCCGGGACAGGAGACCTACGAGCAGTACTTC. Protein product: CASSPGQETYEQYF. V gene TRBV9 combines with J gene TRBJ2-7, with 8 bases identical to TRBD1. V lost 4 bases and J lost 2; bases outside the gene matches: 5. From germline, CDR1 is SGDLS and CDR2 YYNGEE. The CDR3 totals 14 residues.

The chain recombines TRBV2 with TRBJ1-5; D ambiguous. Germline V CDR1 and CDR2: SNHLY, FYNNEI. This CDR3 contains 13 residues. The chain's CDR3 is CACRSVSNQPQHF. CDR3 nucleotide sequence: TGTGCTTGCCGGAGCGTTTCGAATCAGCCCCAGCATTTT.

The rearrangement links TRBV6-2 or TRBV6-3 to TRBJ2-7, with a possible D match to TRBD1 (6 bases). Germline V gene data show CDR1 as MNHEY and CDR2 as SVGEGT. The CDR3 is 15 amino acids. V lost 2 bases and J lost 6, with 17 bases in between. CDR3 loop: CASSYREQGRGEQYF. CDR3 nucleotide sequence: TGTGCCAGCAGTTACCGCGAACAGGGAAGGGGCGAGCAGTACTTC.

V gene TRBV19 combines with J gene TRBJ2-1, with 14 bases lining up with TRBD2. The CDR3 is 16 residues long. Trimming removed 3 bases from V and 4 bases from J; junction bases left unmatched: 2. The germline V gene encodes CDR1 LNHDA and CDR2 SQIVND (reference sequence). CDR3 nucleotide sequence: TGTGCCAGTAGTATGGGACTAGCGGGGGTGTACAATGAGCAGTTCTTC. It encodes CASSMGLAGVYNEQFF.

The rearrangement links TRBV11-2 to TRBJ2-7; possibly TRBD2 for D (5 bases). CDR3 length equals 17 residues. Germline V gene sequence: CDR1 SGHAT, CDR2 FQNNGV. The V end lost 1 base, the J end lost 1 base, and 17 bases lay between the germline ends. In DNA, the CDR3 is TGTGCCAGCAGCTTAGGGGTCAGTTTTAGAGGGTCCTACGAGCAGTACTTC. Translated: CASSLGVSFRGSYEQYF.

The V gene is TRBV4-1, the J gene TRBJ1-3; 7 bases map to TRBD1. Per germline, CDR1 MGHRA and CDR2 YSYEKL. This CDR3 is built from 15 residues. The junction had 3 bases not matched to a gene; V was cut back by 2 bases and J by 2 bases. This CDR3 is CASSQTGQPGNTIYF. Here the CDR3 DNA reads TGCGCCAGCAGCCAAACGGGACAGCCTGGAAACACCATATATTTT.

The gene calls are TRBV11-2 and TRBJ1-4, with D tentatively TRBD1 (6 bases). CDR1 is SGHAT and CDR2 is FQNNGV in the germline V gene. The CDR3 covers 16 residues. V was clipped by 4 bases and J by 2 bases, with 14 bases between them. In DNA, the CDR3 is TGTGCCAGCAGCTCCAAAACAGGGACGACTAATGAAAAACTGTTTTTT. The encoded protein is CASSSKTGTTNEKLFF.

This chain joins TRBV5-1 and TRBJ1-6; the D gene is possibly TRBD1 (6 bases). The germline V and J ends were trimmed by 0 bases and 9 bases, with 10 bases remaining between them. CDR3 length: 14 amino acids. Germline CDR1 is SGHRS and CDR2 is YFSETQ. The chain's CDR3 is CASSLVGGGSPLHF. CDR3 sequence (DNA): TGCGCCAGCAGCTTGGTAGGGGGTGGTTCACCCCTCCACTTT. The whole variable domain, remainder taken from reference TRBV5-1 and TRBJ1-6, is KAGVTQTPRYLIKTRGQQVTLSCSPISGHRSVSWYQQTPGQGLQFLFEYFSETQRNKGNFPGRFSGRQFSNSRSEMNVSTLELGDSALYLCASSLVGGGSPLHFGNGTRLTVT.

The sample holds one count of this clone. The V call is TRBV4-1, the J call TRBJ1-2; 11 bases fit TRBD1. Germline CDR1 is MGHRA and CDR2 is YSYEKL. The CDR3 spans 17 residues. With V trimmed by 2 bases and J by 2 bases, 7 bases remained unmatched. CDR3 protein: CASSQPPGTGGNYGYTF. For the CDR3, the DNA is TGCGCCAGCAGCCAACCCCCTGGGACAGGGGGGAACTATGGCTACACCTTC.

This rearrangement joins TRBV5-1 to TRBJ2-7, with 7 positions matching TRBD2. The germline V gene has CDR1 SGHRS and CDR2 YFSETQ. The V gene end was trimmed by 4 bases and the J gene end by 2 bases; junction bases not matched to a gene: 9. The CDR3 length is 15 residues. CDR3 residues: CASSIRDYGPYEQYF. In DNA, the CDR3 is TGCGCCAGCAGCATCCGGGACTACGGTCCCTACGAGCAGTACTTC.

CDR3 DNA: TGTGCCAGCAGTGAAGGGGCAGGCTCGGGGACCGGGGAGCTGTTTTTT. Translating it yields CASSEGAGSGTGELFF. The genes are TRBV2 and TRBJ2-2, with D possibly TRBD2 on 5 matching bases. Trimming stripped 1 base from V and 5 bases from J, with 14 bases between. The CDR3 length is 16 residues. Germline V gives CDR1 SNHLY, CDR2 FYNNEI.